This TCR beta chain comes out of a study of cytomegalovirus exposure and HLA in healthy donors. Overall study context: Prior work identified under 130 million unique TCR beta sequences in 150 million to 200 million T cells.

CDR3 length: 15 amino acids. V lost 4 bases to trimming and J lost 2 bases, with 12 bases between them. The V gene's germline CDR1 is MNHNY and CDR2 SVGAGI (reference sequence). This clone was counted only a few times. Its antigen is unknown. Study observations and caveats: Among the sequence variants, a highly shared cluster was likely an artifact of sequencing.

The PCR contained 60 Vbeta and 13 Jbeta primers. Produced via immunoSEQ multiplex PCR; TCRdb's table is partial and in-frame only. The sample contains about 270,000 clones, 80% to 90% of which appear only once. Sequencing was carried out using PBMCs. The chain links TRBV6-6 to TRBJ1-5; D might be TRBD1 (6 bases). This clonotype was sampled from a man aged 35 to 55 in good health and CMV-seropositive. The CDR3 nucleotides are TGTGCCAGCAGTTTCGTTTCAGGGGGCAATCAGCCCCAGCATTTT. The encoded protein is CASSFVSGGNQPQHF.